This T cell receptor beta chain originates from a study of Ad26.COV2.S vaccination and SARS-CoV-2 variants (dated by TCRdb to the early 2020s). With respect to the entire study: Donors in the vaccine arm were drawn from COV1001, a phase I-IIa trial of Ad26.COV2.S in healthy adults that was multicentre, randomized, double-blind and placebo-controlled. Ad26.COV2.S was administered intramuscularly at a dose of 5x10^10 or 1x10^11 viral particles, either as one shot or as two shots given 56 days apart. Sequencing of the TCRbeta repertoire served to evaluate the specificity and breadth of SARS-CoV-2-reactive T cell receptors following Ad26.COV2.S vaccination. A total of roughly 32 samples were included in the TCR-sequenced set, comprising around 19 Ad26.COV2.S vaccine recipients, 5 placebo recipients and 8 SARS-CoV-2 convalescent individuals. Participants in the trial were split at random into five groups of five each, receiving low-dose or high-dose Ad26.COV2.S once or twice, or else placebo on both occasions. Blinding of investigators to trial group allocation was maintained during experiments and outcome assessment.

This clone was counted at least ten times. It has no known antigen specificity. The record has no base qualities; no much larger clone is one base away. CDR1 and CDR2 were assigned from the germline V gene (reference sequence) as SGHNT and YYREEE. Trimming removed 0 bases from V and 6 bases from J; the gene matches leave 4 bases unexplained. Taken from cysteine to phenylalanine, the CDR3 has 15 residues. Only the CDR3 region is kept as DNA, spanning 45 bases read in frame from base 1. Overall study results and their limits: According to the authors, total T cell responses may have been underestimated by the TCR breadth and depth analyses. After vaccination, substantial breadth of spike-specific CD8+ and CD4+ T cell responses was reported. The study lacked the statistical power to compare responses across vaccine doses or regimens. Comparable non-spike TCR breadth was observed between vaccine and placebo recipients, consistent with only spike being contained in the vaccine. Ad26.COV2.S recipients had higher spike-specific TCR breadth than placebo recipients (P = 0.0014).

The sample's treatment or condition label, in plain terms: about 20 received Ad26.COV2.S at low or high dose, single or two shots; 5 received placebo; per-sample allocation not given. Repertoires of vaccine and placebo recipients were sequenced from samples taken on day 63 after the first injection. Cohort 1b enrolled 20 to 30 adults aged 18-55 years at a single site in Boston, USA, between 29 July and 7 August 2020. Ad26.COV2.S was a replication-incompetent adenovirus type 26 vector that expressed a prefusion-stabilized SARS-CoV-2 spike protein derived from the original Wuhan strain. TCRbeta CDR3 regions were sequenced with the immunoSEQ Assay. After extraction, genomic DNA underwent amplification by bias-controlled multiplex PCR, followed by high-throughput sequencing. On the study's bioinformatics: To quantify the absolute abundance of every unique TCRbeta CDR3 region, sequences were collapsed and filtered. Usable DNA was measured by amplifying reference genes present in all nucleated cells, and TCRbeta template counts were normalized to that usable DNA to estimate T cell fraction. Repertoire TCRs were annotated as SARS-CoV-2-specific by exact matching of V gene, CDR3 amino acid sequence and J gene to a known reactive TCR set. The reference SARS-CoV-2 TCR set came from MIRA and was filtered for enrichment in COVID-19-positive ImmuneCODE repertoires, removing public or cross-reactive TCRs. Drawing on the MIRA antigens, annotated TCRs were analysed further at the level of specific ORF or position within ORF. Breadth was defined as annotated unique rearrangements over total unique productive rearrangements; depth was the summed frequency of those rearrangements. TCR breadth was compared between groups using two-sided Wilcoxon rank-sum tests. TCRdb holds this immuneACCESS table with in-frame rearrangements only. Some clones are missing; in checked studies, unresolved V genes explain under half, and the rest has no known cause. V, J and clone size derive from that table, while D and trimming were established from the DNA sequence. The sample yields 510,000 or so clones; around nine tenths were counted once. Of the sample, 9.5% to 15% is held by the ten largest clones.

The sample in question was peripheral blood, obtained in a trial of Ad26.COV2.S vaccine versus placebo. The sequence links TRBV5-4 to TRBJ2-1, and 9 bases in between align with TRBD2. This sequence originates from a person aged 18 to 59 who received the Ad26.COV2.S COVID-19 vaccine or a placebo. CDR3 reads: CASSLGLAGRNEQFF. The DNA sequence is as follows: TGTGCCAGCAGCTTGGGGCTAGCGGGGCGCAATGAGCAGTTCTTC.